This T cell receptor beta chain was profiled in a study of T-cell memory formation after mild COVID-19. Study findings and constraints: A balance of CD4 and CD8 characterized clones contracting day 15 to 85, whereas later expanders leaned CD4+. CD4+ clones that contracted lay mainly in CM and EM; CD8+ ones lay in EMRA. Some clones that responded were present in memory (sampled pre-infection), which suggests cross-reactive memory joined.

Trimming at V came to 2 bases and at J to 6 bases, leaving 4 bases not matched to a gene. CDR3 length: 14 amino acids. cDNA libraries for TCR alpha and TCR beta, carrying sample barcodes and UMIs, came from 5'RACE with constant-segment primers. TCRdb reprocessed the 5' RACE reads via MiXCR and lists one record per CDR3 protein. Here the sample spans around 300,000 distinct CDR3 sequences, roughly 15% being singletons. This clonotype was recorded at least ten times. Its matching antigen is unknown. This chain links TRBV12-3 or TRBV12-4 with TRBJ1-5, with TRBD1 matching over 7 bases. This receptor was identified in a man younger than 35 who had mild COVID-19 (a few samples of this study predate the infection). Cell type and time point are not known. The specimen was PBMCs or a T cell subset sorted from them (not recorded which). The CDR3 protein is CASSLRTGTQPQHF. DNA of the CDR3: TGTGCCAGCAGTTTAAGGACAGGAACTCAGCCCCAGCATTTT.